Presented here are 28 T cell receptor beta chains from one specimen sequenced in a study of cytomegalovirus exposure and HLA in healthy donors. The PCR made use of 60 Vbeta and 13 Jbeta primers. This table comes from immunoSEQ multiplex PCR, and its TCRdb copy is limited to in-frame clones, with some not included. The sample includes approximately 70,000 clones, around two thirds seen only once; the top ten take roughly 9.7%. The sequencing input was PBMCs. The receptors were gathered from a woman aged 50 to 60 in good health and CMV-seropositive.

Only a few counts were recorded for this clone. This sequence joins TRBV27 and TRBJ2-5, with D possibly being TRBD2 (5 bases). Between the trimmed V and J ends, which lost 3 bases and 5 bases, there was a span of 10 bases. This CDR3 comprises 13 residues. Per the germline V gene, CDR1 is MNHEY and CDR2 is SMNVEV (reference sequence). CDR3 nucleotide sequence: TGTGCCAGCAGTTTTCGGGAAAGGGAGACCCAGTACTTC. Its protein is CASSFRERETQYF.

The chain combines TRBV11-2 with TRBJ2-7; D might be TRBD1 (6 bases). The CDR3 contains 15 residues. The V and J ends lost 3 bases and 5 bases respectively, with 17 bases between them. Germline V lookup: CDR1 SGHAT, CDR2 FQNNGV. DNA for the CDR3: TGTGCCAGCAGCTTCGTACAGGGCGCGAGGCACGAGCAGTACTTC. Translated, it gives CASSFVQGARHEQYF.

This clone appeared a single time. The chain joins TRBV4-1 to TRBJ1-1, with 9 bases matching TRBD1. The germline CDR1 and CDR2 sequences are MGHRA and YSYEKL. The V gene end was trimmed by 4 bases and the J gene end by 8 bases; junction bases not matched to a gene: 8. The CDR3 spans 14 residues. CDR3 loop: CASSREDRGREAFF. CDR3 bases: TGCGCCAGCAGCCGAGAAGACAGGGGGAGGGAAGCTTTCTTT.

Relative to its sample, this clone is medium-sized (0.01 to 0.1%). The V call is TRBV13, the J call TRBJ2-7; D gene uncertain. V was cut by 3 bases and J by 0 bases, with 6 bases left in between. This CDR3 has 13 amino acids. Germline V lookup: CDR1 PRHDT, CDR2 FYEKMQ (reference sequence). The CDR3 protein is CASSLESSYEQYF. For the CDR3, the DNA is TGTGCCAGCAGCTTGGAGAGCTCCTACGAGCAGTACTTC.

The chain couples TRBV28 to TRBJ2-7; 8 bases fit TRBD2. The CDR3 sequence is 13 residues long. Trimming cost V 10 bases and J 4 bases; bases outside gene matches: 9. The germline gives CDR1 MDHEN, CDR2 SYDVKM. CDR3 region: CATREGARYEQYF. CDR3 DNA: TGTGCCACCCGGGAGGGAGCAAGGTACGAGCAGTACTTC.

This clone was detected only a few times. The CDR3 protein is CASSLGGTAAYEQYF. CDR3 nucleotides: TGCGCCAGCAGCTTGGGGGGGACAGCCGCCTACGAGCAGTACTTC. The rearrangement links TRBV5-1 to TRBJ2-7; 7 nucleotides match TRBD1. Looked up from germline, CDR1 is SGHRS and CDR2 is YFSETQ. This CDR3 is built from 15 residues. With V trimmed by 0 bases and J by 2 bases, 5 bases remained unmatched.

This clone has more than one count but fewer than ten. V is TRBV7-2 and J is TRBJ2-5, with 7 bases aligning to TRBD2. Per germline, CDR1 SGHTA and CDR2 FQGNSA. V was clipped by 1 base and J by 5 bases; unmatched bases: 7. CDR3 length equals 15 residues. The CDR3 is CASSLVAGMGETQYF. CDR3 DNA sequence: TGTGCCAGCAGCTTAGTAGCGGGTATGGGGGAGACCCAGTACTTC.

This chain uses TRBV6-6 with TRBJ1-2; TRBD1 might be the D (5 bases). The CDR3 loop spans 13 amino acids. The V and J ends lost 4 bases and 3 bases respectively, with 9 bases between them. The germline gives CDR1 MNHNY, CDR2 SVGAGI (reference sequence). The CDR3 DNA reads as TGTGCCAGCAGTTCCGGGGGTGACTATGGCTACACCTTC. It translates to CASSSGGDYGYTF.

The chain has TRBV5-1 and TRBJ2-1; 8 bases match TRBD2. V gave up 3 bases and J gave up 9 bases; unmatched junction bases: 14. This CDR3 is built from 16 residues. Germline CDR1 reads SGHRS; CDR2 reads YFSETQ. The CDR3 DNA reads TGCGCCAGCAGCTCCGCCGGGGGGGCGGGAGCTTTTGAGCAGTTCTTC. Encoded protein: CASSSAGGAGAFEQFF.

CDR3 amino acids: CSVLTGEDGYTF. In nucleotides, the CDR3 is TGCAGCGTACTCACAGGCGAGGATGGCTACACCTTC. The genes are TRBV29-1 and TRBJ1-2, with D possibly matching TRBD1 (5 bases). V was clipped by 6 bases and J by 6 bases, with 14 bases between them. The CDR3 loop spans 12 amino acids. Germline CDR1 reads SQVTM; CDR2 reads ANQGSEA.

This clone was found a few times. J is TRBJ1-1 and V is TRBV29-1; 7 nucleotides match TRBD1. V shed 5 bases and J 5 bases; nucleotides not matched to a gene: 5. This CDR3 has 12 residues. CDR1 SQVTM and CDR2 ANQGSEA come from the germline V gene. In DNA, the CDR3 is TGCAGCGTTCGGACAGGAGGGACTGAAGCTTTCTTT. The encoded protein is CSVRTGGTEAFF. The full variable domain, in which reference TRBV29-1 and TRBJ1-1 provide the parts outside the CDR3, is SAVISQKPSRDICQRGTSLTIQCQVDSQVTMMFWYRQQPGQSLTLIATANQGSEATYESGFVIDKFPISRPNLTFSTLTVSNMSPEDSSIYLCSVRTGGTEAFFGQGTRLTVV.

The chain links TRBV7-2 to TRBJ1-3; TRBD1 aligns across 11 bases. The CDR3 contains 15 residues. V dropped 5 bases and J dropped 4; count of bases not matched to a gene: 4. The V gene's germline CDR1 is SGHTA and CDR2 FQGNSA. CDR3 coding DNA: TGTGCCAGCAGCCAGGACAGGGGGCCGGGAAACACCATATATTTT. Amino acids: CASSQDRGPGNTIYF.

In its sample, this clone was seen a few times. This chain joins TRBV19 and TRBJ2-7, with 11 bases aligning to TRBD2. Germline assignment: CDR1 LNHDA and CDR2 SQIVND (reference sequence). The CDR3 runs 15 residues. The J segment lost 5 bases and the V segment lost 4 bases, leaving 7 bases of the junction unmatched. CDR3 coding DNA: TGTGCCAGTAGTACCGTAGCGGGAGGGTCTGACGAGCAGTACTTC. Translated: CASSTVAGGSDEQYF.

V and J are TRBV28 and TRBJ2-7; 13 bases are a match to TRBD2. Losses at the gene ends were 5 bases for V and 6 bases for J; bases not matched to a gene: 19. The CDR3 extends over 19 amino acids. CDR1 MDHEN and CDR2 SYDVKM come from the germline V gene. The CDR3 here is CASSLGLAGEEQVGSEQYF. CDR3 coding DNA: TGTGCCAGCAGTCTCGGACTAGCGGGAGAAGAACAAGTGGGCTCCGAGCAGTACTTC.

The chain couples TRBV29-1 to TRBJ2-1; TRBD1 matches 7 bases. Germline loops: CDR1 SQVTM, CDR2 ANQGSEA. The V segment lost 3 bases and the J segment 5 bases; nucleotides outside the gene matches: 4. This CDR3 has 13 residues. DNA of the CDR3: TGCAGCGTTGACAGGACAGGAAACAATGAGCAGTTCTTC. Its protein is CSVDRTGNNEQFF.

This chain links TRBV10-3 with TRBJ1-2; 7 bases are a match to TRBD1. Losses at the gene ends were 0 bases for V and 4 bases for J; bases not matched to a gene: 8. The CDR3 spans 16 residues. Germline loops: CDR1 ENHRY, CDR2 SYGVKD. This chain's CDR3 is CAISESRQGGSYGYTF. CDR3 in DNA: TGTGCCATCAGTGAGTCGCGGCAGGGGGGATCCTATGGCTACACCTTC.

Here the CDR3 reads CASRNPGQGNTEAFF. CDR3 nucleotides: TGTGCCAGCAGAAATCCGGGACAGGGGAACACTGAAGCTTTCTTT. The genes are TRBV6-1 and TRBJ1-1; 9 bases are shared with TRBD1. The CDR3 spans 15 residues. The V gene's germline CDR1 is MNHNS and CDR2 SASEGT. V shed 6 bases and J 1 base; nucleotides not matched to a gene: 6.

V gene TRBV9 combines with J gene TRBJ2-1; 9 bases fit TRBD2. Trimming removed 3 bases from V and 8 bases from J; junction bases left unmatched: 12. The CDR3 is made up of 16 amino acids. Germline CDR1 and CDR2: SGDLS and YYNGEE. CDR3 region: CASSEPLLAGSYEQFF. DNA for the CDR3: TGTGCCAGCAGCGAGCCCCTCCTAGCGGGATCCTATGAGCAGTTCTTC.

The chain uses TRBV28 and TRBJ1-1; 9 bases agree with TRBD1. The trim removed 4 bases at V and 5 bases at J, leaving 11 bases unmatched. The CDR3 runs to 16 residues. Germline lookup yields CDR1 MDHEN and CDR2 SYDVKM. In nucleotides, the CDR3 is TGTGCCAGCAGTTCAGATGTACAGGGGGCGTTTACTGAAGCTTTCTTT. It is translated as CASSSDVQGAFTEAFF.

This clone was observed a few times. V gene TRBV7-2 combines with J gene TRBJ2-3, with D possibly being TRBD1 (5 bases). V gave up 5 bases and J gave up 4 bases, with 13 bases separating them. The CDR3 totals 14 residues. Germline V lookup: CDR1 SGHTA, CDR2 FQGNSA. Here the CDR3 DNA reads TGTGCCAGCAGCCCCGATACAGGCCCAGATACGCAGTATTTT. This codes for CASSPDTGPDTQYF.

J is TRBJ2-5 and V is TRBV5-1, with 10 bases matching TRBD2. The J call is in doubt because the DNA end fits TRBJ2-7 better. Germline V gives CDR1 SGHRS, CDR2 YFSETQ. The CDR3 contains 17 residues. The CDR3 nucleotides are TGCGCCAGCAGCTTGGCCGGACTAGCGGACACCCCCTACGAGCAGTACTTC. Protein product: CASSLAGLADTPYEQYF.

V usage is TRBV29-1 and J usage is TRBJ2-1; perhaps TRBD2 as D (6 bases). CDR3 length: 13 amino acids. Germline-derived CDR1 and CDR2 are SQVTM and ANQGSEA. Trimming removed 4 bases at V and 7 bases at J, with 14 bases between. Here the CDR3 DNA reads TGCAGCGTTGGACTAGGAGGGGCTAATGAGCAGTTCTTC. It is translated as CSVGLGGANEQFF.

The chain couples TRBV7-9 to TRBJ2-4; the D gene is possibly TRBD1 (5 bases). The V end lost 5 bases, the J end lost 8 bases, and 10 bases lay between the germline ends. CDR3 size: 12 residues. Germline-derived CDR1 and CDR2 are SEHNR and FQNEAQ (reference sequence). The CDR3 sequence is CASSPDKDIQYF. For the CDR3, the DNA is TGTGCCAGCAGCCCGGACAAGGACATTCAGTACTTC.

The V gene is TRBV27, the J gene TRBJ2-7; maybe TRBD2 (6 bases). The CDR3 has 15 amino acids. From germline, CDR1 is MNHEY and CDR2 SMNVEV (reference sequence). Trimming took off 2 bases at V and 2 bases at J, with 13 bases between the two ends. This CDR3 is CASSLIPGEAYEQYF. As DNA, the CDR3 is TGTGCCAGCAGTTTAATCCCGGGAGAGGCCTACGAGCAGTACTTC.

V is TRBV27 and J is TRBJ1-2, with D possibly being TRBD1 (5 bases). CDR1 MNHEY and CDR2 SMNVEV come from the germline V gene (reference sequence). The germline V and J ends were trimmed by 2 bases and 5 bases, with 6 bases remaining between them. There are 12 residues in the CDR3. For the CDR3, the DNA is TGTGCCAGCAGTTTAAGGGGTTATGGCTACACCTTC. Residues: CASSLRGYGYTF.

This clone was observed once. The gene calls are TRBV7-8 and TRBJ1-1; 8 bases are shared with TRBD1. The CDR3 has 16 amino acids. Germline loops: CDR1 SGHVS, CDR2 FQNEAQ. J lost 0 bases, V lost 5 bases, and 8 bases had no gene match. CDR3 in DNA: TGTGCCAGCAGCCCAATCCCAGGGGGCATGAACACTGAAGCTTTCTTT. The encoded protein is CASSPIPGGMNTEAFF.

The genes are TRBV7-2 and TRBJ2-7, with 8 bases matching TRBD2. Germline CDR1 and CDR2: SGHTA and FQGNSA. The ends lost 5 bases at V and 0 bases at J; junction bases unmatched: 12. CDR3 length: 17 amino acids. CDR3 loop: CASSLRTSGLDSYEQYF. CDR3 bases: TGTGCCAGCAGCCTCCGTACTAGCGGACTCGACTCCTACGAGCAGTACTTC.

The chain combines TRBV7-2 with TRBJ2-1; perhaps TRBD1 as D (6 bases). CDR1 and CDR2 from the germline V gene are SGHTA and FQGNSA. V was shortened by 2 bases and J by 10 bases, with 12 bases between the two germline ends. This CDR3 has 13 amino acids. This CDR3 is CASSLTLGGEQFF. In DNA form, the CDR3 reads TGTGCCAGCAGCTTAACTTTAGGGGGAGAGCAGTTCTTC.